The entry that follows covers one TCR beta chain sequence. Its specificity is unknown. Germline V gene lookup returns CDR1 DFQATT and CDR2 SNEGSKA (reference sequence). V trimming: 6 bases; J trimming: 2 bases; junction bases outside the gene matches: 7. This CDR3 is built from 15 residues. This entry is derived from a study of T cells in Graves' hyperthyroidism and ophthalmopathy. The study's findings and limits: Prediction of ophthalmopathy progression came a median 6.5 months pre-onset.

Diagnosing involved the use of clinical symptoms, serum thyroxine and TRAb, thyroid ultrasound and orbital computed tomography. Amplified TCR beta CDR3 regions derived from RNA transcripts. The primer set for the first-round RT-PCR of the TCR CDR3 was HTBI. TCRdb itself ran the multiplex PCR reads through MiXCR, one entry per CDR3 protein. In the table there are 250,000 to 300,000 distinct CDR3 sequences, 12% to 15% of which are singletons. The material sequenced was blood. This sequence joins TRBV20-1 and TRBJ2-3; 11 positions match TRBD1. The sequence was obtained from a woman aged 40 to 50 with Graves' hyperthyroidism. The CDR3 DNA follows: TGCAGTGCGTCTCCCGGACAGGGGGCCACAGATACGCAGTATTTT. Its translation: CSASPGQGATDTQYF.